This T cell receptor (beta chain) appears in the sequencing data of a study of blood T cell repertoires in COVID-19. Germline values: CDR1 SGHVS, CDR2 FQNEAQ. Trimming removed 5 bases from V and 6 bases from J, with 13 bases in between. CDR3 size: 13 residues. Clones were read by immunoSEQ multiplex PCR, and TCRdb kept only the in-frame ones, dropping some. The sample has under 300,000 clones, 85% to 95% seen once. The TCR comes from a woman aged 18-30 years who had recovered from COVID-19. Sequencing was done on a sample of PBMCs or T cells enriched from blood (not recorded which). The gene calls are TRBV7-8 and TRBJ1-2; a possible D gene is TRBD1 (5 bases). CDR3 region: CASSVAQGNGYTF. The CDR3 DNA sequence: TGTGCCAGCAGCGTCGCTCAGGGCAATGGCTACACCTTC. The entire variable domain, with the rest obtained from reference TRBV7-8 and TRBJ1-2, is as follows: GAGVSQSPRYKVAKRGQDVALRCDPISGHVSLFWYQQALGQGPEFLTYFQNEAQLDKSGLPSDRFFAERPEGSVSTLKIQRTQQEDSAVYLCASSVAQGNGYTFGSGTRLTVV.